This passage covers 8 T cell receptor beta chains from one sample sequenced in a study of blood T cells in healthy people across ages (dated by TCRdb to about 2015). Library preparation used 5' RACE. Sequencing used an Illumina HiSeq 2500. A second PCR of roughly 6 to 12 cycles was performed with a sample-barcoded 5' primer and a J-beta primer mix. TCRdb reprocessed the public reads (quality trimming at Q25 with fastp, clone calling with MiXCR) and kept in-frame beta chains. Each record represents a unique CDR3 protein, reported with the most common genes and DNA among its rows. In this sample the table shows under 2 million distinct CDR3 sequences, about 31% of which occur a single time. About 11% of the sample goes to the ten largest clones. Specimen: blood. The origin of the receptors is a woman aged 30 to 39 in good health.

The chain uses TRBV5-1 and TRBJ2-3, with D possibly matching TRBD2 (5 bases). Trimming took 7 bases from V and 0 from J, leaving 21 bases between them. CDR1 SGHRS and CDR2 YFSETQ come from the germline V gene. The CDR3 is made up of 17 amino acids. The DNA of the CDR3 is TGCGCCAGCCGTCGAGGTCGGGAATGGTCTAGCACAGATACGCAGTATTTT. It specifies CASRRGREWSSTDTQYF.

This clonotype has a count of ten or more. This chain's CDR3 is CASSQDRANYEQYF. CDR3 coding DNA: TGCGCCAGCAGCCAAGACAGGGCAAACTACGAGCAGTACTTC. V usage is TRBV4-1 and J usage is TRBJ2-7, with a possible D match to TRBD1 (5 bases). Looked up from germline, CDR1 is MGHRA and CDR2 is YSYEKL. This CDR3 region has 14 residues. Trimming cost V 0 bases and J 3 bases, with 9 bases left between them.

V is TRBV15 and J is TRBJ1-2; perhaps TRBD1 as D (5 bases). Germline CDR1 LNHNV, CDR2 YYDKDF (reference sequence). CDR3 length: 15 amino acids. Trimming pared 0 bases from V and 7 bases from J, leaving 15 bases between. This CDR3 is CATSREGQGLVGYTF. The CDR3 nucleotides are TGTGCCACCAGCAGAGAAGGGCAGGGATTGGTTGGCTACACCTTC.

This clonotype was detected many times. The chain uses TRBV7-2 and TRBJ2-5; D is unresolved. V lost 0 bases and J lost 6, with 11 bases in between. The germline V gene encodes CDR1 SGHTA and CDR2 FQGNSA. The CDR3 length is 14 residues. The CDR3 here is CASSLARPVKTQYF. Written as DNA, the CDR3 is TGTGCCAGCAGCTTAGCGCGGCCGGTAAAGACCCAGTACTTC. Based on the CDR3 plus reference TRBV7-2 and TRBJ2-5, the full variable domain is GAGVSQSPSNKVTEKGKDVELRCDPISGHTALYWYRQSLGQGLEFLIYFQGNSAPDKSGLPSDRFSAERTGGSVSTLTIQRTQQEDSAVYLCASSLARPVKTQYFGPGTRLLVL.

This clonotype was seen at least ten times. The CDR3 here is CAIRRDTEAFF. The CDR3 nucleotides are TGTGCCATCAGACGGGACACTGAAGCTTTCTTT. The chain links TRBV10-3 to TRBJ1-1; D not certain. The CDR3 consists of 11 residues. Germline V gene data show CDR1 as ENHRY and CDR2 as SYGVKD. V dropped 6 bases and J dropped 3 bases, with 5 bases sitting between them.

The chain uses TRBV10-3 and TRBJ2-1, with TRBD2 matching 7 bases. The ends lost 6 bases at V and 10 bases at J; junction bases unmatched: 18. Germline CDR1 ENHRY, CDR2 SYGVKD. The CDR3 runs 16 residues. This chain's CDR3 is CAIRGQSKTSYAEQFF. In DNA form, the CDR3 reads TGTGCCATCAGGGGTCAATCGAAGACTAGCTACGCCGAGCAGTTCTTC.

In its sample, this clonotype was seen many times. The chain couples TRBV27 to TRBJ2-7; D is perhaps TRBD2 (6 bases). The CDR3 has 16 amino acids. The germline gives CDR1 MNHEY, CDR2 SMNVEV (reference sequence). The V gene lost 3 bases and the J gene lost 1 base, with 16 bases spanning the gap. The DNA of the CDR3 is TGTGCCAGCAGTTTCTCAAGACTAGTTTCGTCCTACGAGCAGTACTTC. This encodes CASSFSRLVSSYEQYF.

This chain joins TRBV12-3 or TRBV12-4 and TRBJ2-3, with D possibly being TRBD1 or TRBD2 (5 bases each). The CDR3 extends over 17 amino acids. Trimming took off 3 bases at V and 1 base at J, with 17 bases between the two ends. The CDR3 sequence is CASSFGRELGGTDTQYF. The CDR3 DNA follows: TGTGCCAGCAGTTTTGGGAGAGAATTGGGGGGCACAGATACGCAGTATTTT.